This TCR beta chain comes out of a study of Ad26.COV2.S vaccination and SARS-CoV-2 variants. Overall study context: Intramuscular Ad26.COV2.S at 5x10^10 or 1x10^11 viral particles.

General study results and limits: Spike-specific responses of CD8+ and CD4+ T cells were reported to display substantial breadth after vaccination.

Libraries were prepared by immunoSEQ multiplex PCR; TCRdb keeps only in-frame clonotypes and omits some of them. The sample holds 200,000 to 300,000 clones; around 89% are singletons and the top ten take over 8.5%. In the case of this clone: Its antigen is not known.

The CDR3 contains 15 residues. V lost 0 bases to trimming and J lost 1 base, with 7 bases between them. Germline V gives CDR1 LNHDA, CDR2 SQIVND (reference sequence). Treatment in this sample: 19 received Ad26.COV2.S at low or high dose, single or two shots; about 5 received placebo; per-sample allocation not given. Material that was analyzed had been drawn on day 63 after the first vaccine or placebo injection. An Ad26 vector that expressed Wuhan-strain SARS-CoV-2 spike constituted the vaccine. This chain links TRBV19 with TRBJ1-5; tentatively, D is TRBD1 (6 bases). The clonotype originates from a person between 18 and 65 years old who received the Ad26.COV2.S COVID-19 vaccine or a placebo. Specimen: peripheral blood, collected in a trial of Ad26.COV2.S vaccine versus placebo. The CDR3 DNA is TGTGCCAGTAGTATAGACAGGGGAAGCAATCAGCCCCAGCATTTT. It translates to CASSIDRGSNQPQHF.